A selection of T cell receptor beta chains follows, all from one sample in a study of blood T cell repertoires in COVID-19. Sequencing was performed with immunoSEQ multiplex PCR; in TCRdb, only in-frame clones are kept and a portion is missing. The profile shows tens of thousands of clones, 83% of them singletons. The specimen was peripheral blood. These receptors were collected from a man aged 35 to 55 with acute or convalescent COVID-19. CDR3s include the opening cysteine and the closing phenylalanine or tryptophan. The D gene is left open where the match is weak. Part of the rows lack a size; the others show once, few, many or a class for expanded clones.

V gene: TRBV7-9
clone size: -
D gene: -
J gene: TRBJ1-2
CDR3 protein: CASSPDSIYGYTF
CDR3 DNA: TGTGCCAGCAGCCCGGACAGCATCTATGGCTACACCTTC

V gene: TRBV2
clone size: -
D gene: -
J gene: TRBJ1-5
CDR3 protein: CATRGRGIRNQPQHF
CDR3 DNA: TGTGCCACCCGGGGACGGGGGATTCGCAATCAGCCCCAGCATTTT

V gene: TRBV30
clone size: -
D gene: TRBD1
J gene: TRBJ1-5
CDR3 protein: CAWSTGTGALSNQPQHF
CDR3 DNA: TGTGCCTGGAGTACCGGGACAGGGGCCCTTAGCAATCAGCCCCAGCATTTT

V gene: TRBV6-5
clone size: -
D gene: TRBD1
J gene: TRBJ1-6
CDR3 protein: CASSRQGGNSPLHF
CDR3 DNA: TGTGCCAGCAGTAGACAGGGAGGCAATTCACCCCTCCACTTT

V gene: TRBV10-1
clone size: -
D gene: -
J gene: TRBJ1-3
CDR3 protein: CASSPGSQKSGNTIYF
CDR3 DNA: TGCGCCAGCAGCCCCGGGAGCCAGAAGTCTGGAAACACCATATATTTT

V gene: TRBV7-6
clone size: -
D gene: -
J gene: TRBJ1-6
CDR3 protein: CASSPQDSYNSPLHF
CDR3 DNA: TGTGCCAGCAGCCCCCAGGACAGCTATAATTCACCCCTCCACTTT

V gene: TRBV15
clone size: -
D gene: -
J gene: TRBJ2-2
CDR3 protein: CATSREPANTGELFF
CDR3 DNA: TGTGCCACCAGCAGAGAGCCAGCGAACACCGGGGAGCTGTTTTTT

V gene: TRBV30
clone size: -
D gene: TRBD1
J gene: TRBJ1-6
CDR3 protein: CAWSVAGGNSPLHF
CDR3 DNA: TGTGCCTGGAGTGTCGCAGGGGGCAATTCACCCCTCCACTTT

V gene: TRBV9
clone size: -
D gene: TRBD1
J gene: TRBJ1-4
CDR3 protein: CASSVTTGGDEKLFF
CDR3 DNA: TGTGCCAGCAGCGTGACGACAGGGGGCGATGAAAAACTGTTTTTT

V gene: TRBV11-3
clone size: -
D gene: -
J gene: TRBJ1-1
CDR3 protein: CASSPRRGSEAFF
CDR3 DNA: TGTGCCAGCAGCCCGCGCAGGGGTTCTGAAGCTTTCTTT

V gene: TRBV25-1
clone size: -
D gene: -
J gene: TRBJ1-6
CDR3 protein: CASTIPGGQGYNSPLHF
CDR3 DNA: TGTGCCAGCACCATCCCGGGGGGCCAGGGCTATAATTCACCCCTCCACTTT

V gene: TRBV5-1
clone size: -
D gene: -
J gene: TRBJ1-3
CDR3 protein: CASSLGGSQTGNTIYF
CDR3 DNA: TGCGCCAGCAGCTTGGGCGGTTCTCAGACTGGAAACACCATATATTTT

V gene: TRBV5-5
clone size: -
D gene: TRBD1
J gene: TRBJ1-3
CDR3 protein: CASSLVGQISGNTIYF
CDR3 DNA: TGTGCCAGCAGCTTGGTGGGACAGATCTCTGGAAACACCATATATTTT

V gene: TRBV7-2
clone size: -
D gene: -
J gene: TRBJ1-2
CDR3 protein: CASSPTGRANYGYTF
CDR3 DNA: TGTGCCAGCAGTCCGACAGGACGAGCTAACTATGGCTACACCTTC

V gene: TRBV19
clone size: -
D gene: TRBD2
J gene: TRBJ2-3
CDR3 protein: CASSMGSGRMADTQYF
CDR3 DNA: TGTGCCAGTAGTATGGGTAGCGGGAGGATGGCAGATACGCAGTATTTT

V gene: TRBV19
clone size: -
D gene: -
J gene: TRBJ2-2
CDR3 protein: CASSIVRGGNTGELFF
CDR3 DNA: TGTGCCAGTAGTATTGTGCGGGGCGGGAACACCGGGGAGCTGTTTTTT

V gene: TRBV9
clone size: once
D gene: -
J gene: TRBJ1-6
CDR3 protein: CASSSIQGNSPLHF
CDR3 DNA: TGTGCCAGCAGCAGCATACAGGGAAATTCACCCCTCCACTTT

V gene: TRBV19
clone size: few
D gene: -
J gene: TRBJ1-1
CDR3 protein: CASSILTGYTHYTEAFF
CDR3 DNA: TGTGCCAGTAGTATCCTGACAGGTTACACTCATTACACTGAAGCTTTCTTT

V gene: TRBV30
clone size: -
D gene: -
J gene: TRBJ2-5
CDR3 protein: CAWSSPAGVGGRRQETQYF
CDR3 DNA: TGTGCCTGGAGTTCGCCGGCAGGGGTCGGCGGTCGAAGGCAAGAGACCCAGTACTTC

V gene: TRBV19
clone size: -
D gene: -
J gene: TRBJ2-7
CDR3 protein: CASSPGISYEQYF
CDR3 DNA: TGTGCCAGTAGTCCAGGTATCTCCTACGAGCAGTACTTC

V gene: TRBV2
clone size: -
D gene: -
J gene: TRBJ1-2
CDR3 protein: CASSGDRYYGYTF
CDR3 DNA: TGTGCCAGCAGTGGTGACAGATACTATGGCTACACCTTC

V gene: TRBV13
clone size: -
D gene: -
J gene: TRBJ2-2
CDR3 protein: CASSRGTGELFF
CDR3 DNA: TGTGCCAGCAGCAGGGGCACCGGGGAGCTGTTTTTT